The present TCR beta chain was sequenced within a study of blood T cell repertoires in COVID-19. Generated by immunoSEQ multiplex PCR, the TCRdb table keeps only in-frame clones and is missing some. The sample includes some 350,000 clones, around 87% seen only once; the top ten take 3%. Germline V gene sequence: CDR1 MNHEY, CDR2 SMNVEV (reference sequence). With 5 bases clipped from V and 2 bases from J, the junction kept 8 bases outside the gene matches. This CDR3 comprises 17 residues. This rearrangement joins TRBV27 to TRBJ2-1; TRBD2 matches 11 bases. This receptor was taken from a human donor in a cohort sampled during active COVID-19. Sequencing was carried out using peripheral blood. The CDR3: CASSILAGGYAYNEQFF. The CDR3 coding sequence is TGTGCCAGCAGTATATTAGCGGGGGGGTATGCCTACAATGAGCAGTTCTTC.